The 9 T cell receptor beta chains presented below share a single source sample, sequenced in a study of blood T cell repertoires in COVID-19. Only in-frame clones appear in the TCRdb table, and some are missing; sequencing was by immunoSEQ multiplex PCR. The table includes a few hundred thousand clones, 75% to 85% detected once. The sequencing sample was made of PBMCs or T cells enriched from blood (not recorded which). These receptor sequences come from a man between 40 and 49 years old who had recovered from COVID-19.

V usage is TRBV24-1 and J usage is TRBJ1-1; possible D gene TRBD1, 5 bases. The CDR3 has 11 amino acids. Germline lookup yields CDR1 KGHDR and CDR2 SFDVKD. The germline V and J ends were trimmed by 0 bases and 10 bases, with 5 bases remaining between them. This CDR3 is CATSDLGAAFF. DNA for the CDR3: TGTGCCACCAGTGATTTGGGGGCAGCTTTCTTT.

This rearrangement joins TRBV19 to TRBJ2-2; 12 bases are shared with TRBD1. The CDR3 consists of 18 residues. Germline V gives CDR1 LNHDA, CDR2 SQIVND (reference sequence). J lost 7 bases, V lost 3 bases, and 12 bases had no gene match. CDR3 sequence reads: CASSILPGQGATDGELFF. CDR3 nucleotides: TGTGCCAGTAGTATTCTCCCGGGACAGGGGGCAACTGACGGGGAGCTGTTTTTT.

This clone appeared a few times. The V and J genes are TRBV19 and TRBJ2-1; 8 bases align to TRBD1. Germline assignment: CDR1 LNHDA and CDR2 SQIVND (reference sequence). With V trimmed by 3 bases and J by 7 bases, 5 bases remained unmatched. This CDR3 has 14 amino acids. The CDR3 DNA follows: TGTGCCAGTAGTATCCGGACAGGGTGGAATGAGCAGTTCTTC. This translates into CASSIRTGWNEQFF.

V usage is TRBV14 and J usage is TRBJ1-2; 7 nucleotides agree with TRBD1. CDR3 size: 15 residues. Trimming cost V 0 bases and J 10 bases; bases outside gene matches: 11. Germline CDR1 reads SGHDN; CDR2 reads FVKESK. This CDR3 is CASSQDLRTGVIYTF. The DNA for the CDR3 is TGTGCCAGCAGCCAAGACCTCCGGACAGGTGTAATCTACACCTTC.

V and J are TRBV29-1 and TRBJ1-3; D call uncertain. V was pared by 5 bases and J by 2 bases, with 7 bases between. This CDR3 spans 12 amino acids. Germline V lookup: CDR1 SQVTM, CDR2 ANQGSEA. DNA of the CDR3: TGCAGCGTTCACGGGGCTGGAAACACCATATATTTT. This gives the protein CSVHGAGNTIYF.

The J gene is TRBJ2-5, the V gene TRBV5-1; TRBD1 agrees at 8 bases. V lost 3 bases, J lost 2 bases, and 6 bases stayed unmatched. From germline, CDR1 is SGHRS and CDR2 YFSETQ. This CDR3 comprises 15 residues. Written as DNA, the CDR3 is TGCGCCAGCAGCTGGGGGACAGGCCCACAAGAGACCCAGTACTTC. This translates into CASSWGTGPQETQYF.

This clone occurred many times. V gene TRBV25-1 combines with J gene TRBJ2-3; possibly TRBD1 for D (5 bases). This CDR3 spans 15 amino acids. The germline CDR1 and CDR2 sequences are MGHDK and SYGVNS. The V end lost 3 bases, the J end lost 0 bases, and 10 bases lay between the germline ends. This CDR3 is CASSEPGASTDTQYF. In nucleotides, the CDR3 is TGTGCCAGCAGTGAGCCTGGGGCTAGCACAGATACGCAGTATTTT.

The genes are TRBV19 and TRBJ2-1; the match to TRBD1 covers 7 bases. The CDR3 runs 16 residues. Germline assignment: CDR1 LNHDA and CDR2 SQIVND (reference sequence). Trimming at V came to 4 bases and at J to 4 bases, leaving 10 bases not matched to a gene. The CDR3: CASSNTAGGGYNEQFF. The DNA for the CDR3 is TGTGCCAGTAGTAACACAGCAGGGGGTGGGTACAATGAGCAGTTCTTC.

The V call is TRBV7-6, the J call TRBJ2-7, with 7 bases lining up with TRBD1. Germline V lookup: CDR1 SGHVS, CDR2 FNYEAQ. This CDR3 has 13 amino acids. The V segment lost 2 bases and the J segment 6 bases; nucleotides outside the gene matches: 4. CDR3 bases: TGTGCCAGCAGCTTACCGACAGGGACCGAGCAGTACTTC. It codes for CASSLPTGTEQYF.